The clone carrying this T cell receptor (beta chain) was counted only a few times. Antigen unknown. In germline, CDR1 is MNHEY, CDR2 SMNVEV (reference sequence). This CDR3 comprises 13 residues. V lost 11 bases to trimming and J lost 7 bases; unmatched junction nucleotides: 8. The TCR beta cDNA libraries contained unique molecular identifiers. TCRdb used MiXCR to reprocess the PCR reads, holding one entry per CDR3 protein. The sample contains 400,000 to 500,000 distinct CDR3 sequences, 35% to 45% of which appear only once. This record comes from a study of post-analysis software for immune sequencing data. About the research overall: Relapsing-remitting, secondary progressive and progressive-relapsing multiple sclerosis courses were included.

Study-wide findings and caveats: Clustering by F measure revealed strong co-clustering among samples prepared together in one batch. The study found TRBV5-6, TRBV5-1 and TRBV20-1 among about five TRBV segments more frequent in patients than controls.

The sequenced sample consisted of blood. The origin of this receptor is a girl aged 2-10 years with multiple sclerosis. This chain links TRBV27 with TRBJ2-7; 13 nucleotides line up with TRBD2. The CDR3 region is CARGLAGVGEQYF. DNA of the CDR3: TGTGCCCGAGGACTAGCGGGAGTGGGTGAGCAGTACTTC.